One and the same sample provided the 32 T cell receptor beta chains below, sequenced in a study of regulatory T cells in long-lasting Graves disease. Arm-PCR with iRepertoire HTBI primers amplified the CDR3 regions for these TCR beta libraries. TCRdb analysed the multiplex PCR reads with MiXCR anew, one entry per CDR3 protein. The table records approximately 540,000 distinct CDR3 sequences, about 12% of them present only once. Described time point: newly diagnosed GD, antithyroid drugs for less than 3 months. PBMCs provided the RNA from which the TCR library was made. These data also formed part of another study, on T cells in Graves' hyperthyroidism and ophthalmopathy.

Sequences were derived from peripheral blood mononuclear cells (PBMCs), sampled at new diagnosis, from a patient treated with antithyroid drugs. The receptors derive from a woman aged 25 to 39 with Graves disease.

CDR3 protein: CASSGQGWEQYF. The CDR3 nucleotides are TGTGCCAGCAGTGGCCAGGGGTGGGAGCAGTACTTC. The rearrangement uses TRBV2 and TRBJ2-7; tentative D call: TRBD1 (6 bases). Per germline, CDR1 SNHLY and CDR2 FYNNEI. This CDR3 has 12 amino acids. Trimming left V 4 bases short and J 7 bases short, with 11 bases between.

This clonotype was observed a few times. The CDR3 sequence: CSARMGTSEIGELFF. Written as DNA, the CDR3 is TGCAGTGCTAGAATGGGAACCTCTGAGATCGGGGAGCTGTTTTTT. This chain joins TRBV20-1 and TRBJ2-2; D is undetermined. Germline CDR1 is DFQATT and CDR2 is SNEGSKA (reference sequence). The length of the CDR3 is 15 residues. Trimming pared 2 bases from V and 7 bases from J, leaving 17 bases between.

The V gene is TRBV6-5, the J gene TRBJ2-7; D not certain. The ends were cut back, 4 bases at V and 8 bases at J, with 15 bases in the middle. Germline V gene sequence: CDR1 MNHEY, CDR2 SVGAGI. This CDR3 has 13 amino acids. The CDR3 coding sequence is TGTGCCAGCAGTTTCCCCGGGTCCCCCCAGCAGTACTTC. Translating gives CASSFPGSPQQYF.

DNA of the CDR3: TGTGCCAGCAGCCTGCGACAGTTTCAAACTAATGAAAAACTGTTTTTT. Encoded protein: CASSLRQFQTNEKLFF. The rearrangement joins TRBV5-4 to TRBJ1-4; possible D gene TRBD1, 5 bases. The V end lost 4 bases, the J end lost 1 base, and 14 bases lay between the germline ends. Germline loops: CDR1 SGHNT, CDR2 YYREEE (reference sequence). This CDR3 has 16 amino acids.

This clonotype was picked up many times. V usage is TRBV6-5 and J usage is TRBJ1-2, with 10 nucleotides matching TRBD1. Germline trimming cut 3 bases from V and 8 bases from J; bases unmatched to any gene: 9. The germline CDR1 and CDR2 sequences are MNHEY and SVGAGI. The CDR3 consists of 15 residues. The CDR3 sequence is CASSYLTGGARGYTF. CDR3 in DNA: TGTGCCAGCAGTTATTTGACAGGGGGCGCAAGGGGCTACACCTTC.

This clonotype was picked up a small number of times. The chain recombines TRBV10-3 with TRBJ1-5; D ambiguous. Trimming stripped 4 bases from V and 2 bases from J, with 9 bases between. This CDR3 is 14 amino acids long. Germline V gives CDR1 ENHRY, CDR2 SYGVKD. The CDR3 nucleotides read TGTGCCATCAGTGTTGGAGCCGGCAATCAGCCCCAGCATTTT. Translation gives CAISVGAGNQPQHF.

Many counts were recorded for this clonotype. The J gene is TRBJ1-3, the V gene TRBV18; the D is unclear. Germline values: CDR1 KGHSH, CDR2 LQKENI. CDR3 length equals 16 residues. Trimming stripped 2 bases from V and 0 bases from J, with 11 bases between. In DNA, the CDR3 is TGTGCCAGCTCACCATCTGGGATTATCTCTGGAAACACCATATATTTT. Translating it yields CASSPSGIISGNTIYF.

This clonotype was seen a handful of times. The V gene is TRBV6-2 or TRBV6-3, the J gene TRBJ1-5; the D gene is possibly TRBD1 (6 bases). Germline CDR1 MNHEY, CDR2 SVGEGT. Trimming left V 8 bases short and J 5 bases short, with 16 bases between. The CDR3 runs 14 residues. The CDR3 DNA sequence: TGTGCCAGCCAGGACAGTCGCTGGGATCAGCCCCAGCATTTT. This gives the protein CASQDSRWDQPQHF.

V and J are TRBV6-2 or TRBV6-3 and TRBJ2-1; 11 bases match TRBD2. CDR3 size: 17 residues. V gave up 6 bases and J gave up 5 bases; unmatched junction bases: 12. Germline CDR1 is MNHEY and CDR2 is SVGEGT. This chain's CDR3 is CASSLNSGRALHNEQFF. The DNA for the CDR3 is TGTGCCAGCAGCTTGAATAGCGGGAGGGCCCTGCACAATGAGCAGTTCTTC.

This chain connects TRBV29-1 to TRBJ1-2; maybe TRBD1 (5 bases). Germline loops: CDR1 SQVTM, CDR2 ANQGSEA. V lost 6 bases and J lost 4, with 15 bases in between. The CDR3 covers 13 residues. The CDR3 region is CSVSARGLYGYTF. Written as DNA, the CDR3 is TGCAGCGTATCCGCAAGGGGACTCTATGGCTACACCTTC.

The CDR3 region has the DNA TGTGCCAGCAGCAAAATACACAGGCGGGACACCGGGGAGCTGTTTTTT. This gives the protein CASSKIHRRDTGELFF. J is TRBJ2-2 and V is TRBV13; D possibly matches TRBD1 or TRBD2 (5 bases each). Per germline, CDR1 PRHDT and CDR2 FYEKMQ (reference sequence). There are 16 residues in the CDR3. V was trimmed by 5 bases and J by 3 bases, leaving 16 bases between them.

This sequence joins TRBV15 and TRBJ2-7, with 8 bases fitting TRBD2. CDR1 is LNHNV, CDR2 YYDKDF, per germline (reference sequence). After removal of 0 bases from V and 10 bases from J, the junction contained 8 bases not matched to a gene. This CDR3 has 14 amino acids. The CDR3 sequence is CATSRDPGGGPQYF. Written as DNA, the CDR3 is TGTGCCACCAGCAGAGATCCCGGGGGGGGCCCTCAGTACTTC.

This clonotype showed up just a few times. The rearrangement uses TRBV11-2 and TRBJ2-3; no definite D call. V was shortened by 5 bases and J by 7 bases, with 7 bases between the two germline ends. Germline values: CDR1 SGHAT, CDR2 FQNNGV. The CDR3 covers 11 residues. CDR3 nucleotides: TGTGCCAGCAGCCAGGCGAATACGCAGTATTTT. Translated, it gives CASSQANTQYF.

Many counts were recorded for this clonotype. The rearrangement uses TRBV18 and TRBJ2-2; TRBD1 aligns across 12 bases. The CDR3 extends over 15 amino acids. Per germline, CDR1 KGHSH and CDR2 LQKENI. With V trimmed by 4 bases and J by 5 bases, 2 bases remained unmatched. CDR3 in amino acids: CASSRDRGPTGELFF. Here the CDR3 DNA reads TGTGCCAGCTCACGGGACAGGGGGCCGACCGGGGAGCTGTTTTTT.

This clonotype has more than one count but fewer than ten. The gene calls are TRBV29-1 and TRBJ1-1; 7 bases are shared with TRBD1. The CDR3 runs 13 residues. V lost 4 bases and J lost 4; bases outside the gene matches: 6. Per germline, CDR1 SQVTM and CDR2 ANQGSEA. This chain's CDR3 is CSVVRHRGTEAFF. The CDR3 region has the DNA TGCAGCGTTGTCAGGCACAGGGGCACTGAAGCTTTCTTT.

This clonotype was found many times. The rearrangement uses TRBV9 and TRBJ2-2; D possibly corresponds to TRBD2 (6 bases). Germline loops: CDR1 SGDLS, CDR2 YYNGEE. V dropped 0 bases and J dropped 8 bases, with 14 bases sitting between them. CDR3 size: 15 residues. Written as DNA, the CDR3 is TGTGCCAGCAGCGTAGAGGGACTCATGGAGGGGGAGCTGTTTTTT. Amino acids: CASSVEGLMEGELFF.

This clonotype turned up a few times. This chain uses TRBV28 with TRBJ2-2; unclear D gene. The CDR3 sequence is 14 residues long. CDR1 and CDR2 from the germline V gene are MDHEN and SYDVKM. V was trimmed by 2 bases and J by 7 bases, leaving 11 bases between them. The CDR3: CASSLVVVVGELFF. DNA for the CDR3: TGTGCCAGCAGTTTAGTGGTCGTGGTCGGGGAGCTGTTTTTT.

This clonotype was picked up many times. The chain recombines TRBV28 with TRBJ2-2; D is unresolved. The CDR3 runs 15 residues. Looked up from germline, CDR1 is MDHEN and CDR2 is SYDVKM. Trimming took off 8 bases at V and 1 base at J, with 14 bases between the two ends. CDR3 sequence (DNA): TGTGCCAGCCGGGTGCAAACGATGAACACCGGGGAGCTGTTTTTT. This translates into CASRVQTMNTGELFF.

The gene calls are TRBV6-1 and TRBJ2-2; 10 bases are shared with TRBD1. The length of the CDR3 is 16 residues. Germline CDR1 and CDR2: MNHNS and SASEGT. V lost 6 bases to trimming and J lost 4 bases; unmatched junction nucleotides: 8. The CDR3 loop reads CASSLMTGGVTGELFF. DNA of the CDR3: TGTGCCAGCAGCCTCATGACAGGGGGCGTCACCGGGGAGCTGTTTTTT.

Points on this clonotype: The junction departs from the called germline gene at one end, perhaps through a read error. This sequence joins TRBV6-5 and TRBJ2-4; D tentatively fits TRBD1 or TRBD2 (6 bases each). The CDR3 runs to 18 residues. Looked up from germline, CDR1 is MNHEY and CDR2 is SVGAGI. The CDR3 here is CAGSSYRGPGLAKNIQYF. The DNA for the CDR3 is TGTGCCGGCAGTTCCTACCGGGGGCCAGGGCTAGCCAAAAACATTCAGTACTTC.

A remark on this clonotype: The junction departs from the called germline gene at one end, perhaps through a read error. In DNA form, the CDR3 reads TGTGCCGGCAGCTTTAGGAGGGGGCTAGACAATGAGCAGTTCTTC. Protein product: CAGSFRRGLDNEQFF. The J gene is TRBJ2-1, the V gene TRBV5-4; weak D call: TRBD1 (7 bases). Germline assignment: CDR1 SGHNT and CDR2 YYREEE (reference sequence). The length of the CDR3 is 15 residues. The full variable domain, completed using reference TRBV5-4 and TRBJ2-1, is ETGVTQSPTHLIKTRGQQVTLRCSSQSGHNTVSWYQQALGQGPQFIFQYYREEENGRGNFPPRFSGLQFPNYSSELNVNALELDDSALYLCAGSFRRGLDNEQFFGPGTRLTVL.

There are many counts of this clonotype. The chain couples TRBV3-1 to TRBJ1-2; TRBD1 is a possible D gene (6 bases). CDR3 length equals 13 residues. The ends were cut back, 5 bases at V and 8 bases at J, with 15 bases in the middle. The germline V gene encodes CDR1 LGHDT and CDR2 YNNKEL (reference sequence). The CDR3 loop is CASSGTNARGYTF. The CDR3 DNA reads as TGTGCCAGCAGCGGGACAAACGCGCGAGGCTACACCTTC.

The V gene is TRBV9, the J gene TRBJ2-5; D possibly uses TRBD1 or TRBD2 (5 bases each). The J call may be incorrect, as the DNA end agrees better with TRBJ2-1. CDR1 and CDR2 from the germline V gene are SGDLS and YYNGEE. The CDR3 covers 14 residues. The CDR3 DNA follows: TGTGCCAGCAGTGAAACCGGGGCGAACAATGAGCAGTTCTTC. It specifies CASSETGANNEQFF.

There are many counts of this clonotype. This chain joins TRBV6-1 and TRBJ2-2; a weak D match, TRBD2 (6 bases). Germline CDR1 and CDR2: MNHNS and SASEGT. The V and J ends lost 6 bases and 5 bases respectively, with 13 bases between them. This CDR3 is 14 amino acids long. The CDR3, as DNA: TGTGCCAGCAGCTTGGGAGGAGGTACCGGGGAGCTGTTTTTT. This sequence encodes CASSLGGGTGELFF.

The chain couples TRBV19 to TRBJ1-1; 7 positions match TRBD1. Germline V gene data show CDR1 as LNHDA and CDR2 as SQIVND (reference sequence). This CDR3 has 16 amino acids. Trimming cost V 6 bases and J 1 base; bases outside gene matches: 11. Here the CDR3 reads CASSQGGRGANTEAFF. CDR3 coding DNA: TGTGCCAGTAGCCAGGGGGGCAGGGGGGCGAACACTGAAGCTTTCTTT.

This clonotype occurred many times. The CDR3 protein is CASSSLNTKYSNQPQHF. In nucleotides, the CDR3 is TGTGCCAGCAGTTCTTTAAACACGAAATATAGCAATCAGCCCCAGCATTTT. The J gene is TRBJ1-5, the V gene TRBV28; D remains ambiguous. Germline V gives CDR1 MDHEN, CDR2 SYDVKM. V was pared by 4 bases and J by 0 bases, with 16 bases between. The CDR3 totals 17 residues.

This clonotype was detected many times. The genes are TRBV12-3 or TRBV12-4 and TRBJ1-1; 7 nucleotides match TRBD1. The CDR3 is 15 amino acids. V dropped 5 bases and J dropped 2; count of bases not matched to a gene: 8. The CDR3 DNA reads TGTGCCAGCAGTAAAGGGACAGTGAGAAACACTGAAGCTTTCTTT. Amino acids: CASSKGTVRNTEAFF.

In DNA form, the CDR3 reads TGTGCCAGTAGTATAATAGCGGGCGAATACAATGAGCAGTTCTTC. It codes for CASSIIAGEYNEQFF. The chain employs TRBV19 and TRBJ2-1, with TRBD2 matching 7 bases. Germline CDR1 reads LNHDA; CDR2 reads SQIVND (reference sequence). This CDR3 region has 15 residues. V lost 2 bases to trimming and J lost 4 bases; unmatched junction nucleotides: 5.

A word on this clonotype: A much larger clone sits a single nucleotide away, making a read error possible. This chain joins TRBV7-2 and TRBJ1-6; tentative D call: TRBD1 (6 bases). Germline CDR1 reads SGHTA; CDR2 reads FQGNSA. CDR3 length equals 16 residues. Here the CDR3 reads CASSPQGHVNNSPLYF. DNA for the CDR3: TGTGCCAGCAGCCCTCAGGGGCACGTAAATAATTCACCCCTCTACTTT.

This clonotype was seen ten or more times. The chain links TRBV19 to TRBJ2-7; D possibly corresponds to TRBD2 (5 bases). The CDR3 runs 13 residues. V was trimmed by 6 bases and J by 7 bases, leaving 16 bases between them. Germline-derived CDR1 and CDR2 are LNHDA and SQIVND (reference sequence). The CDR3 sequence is CASRRRGSGEQYF. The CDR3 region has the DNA TGTGCCAGTAGACGACGGGGATCGGGGGAGCAGTACTTC.

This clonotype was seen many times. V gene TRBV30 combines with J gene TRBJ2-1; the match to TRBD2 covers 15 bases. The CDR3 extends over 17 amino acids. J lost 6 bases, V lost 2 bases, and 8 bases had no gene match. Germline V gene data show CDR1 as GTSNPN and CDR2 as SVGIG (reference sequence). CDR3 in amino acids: CAWSPARTSGRANEQFF. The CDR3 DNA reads TGTGCCTGGAGTCCCGCGCGGACTAGCGGGAGGGCCAATGAGCAGTTCTTC.

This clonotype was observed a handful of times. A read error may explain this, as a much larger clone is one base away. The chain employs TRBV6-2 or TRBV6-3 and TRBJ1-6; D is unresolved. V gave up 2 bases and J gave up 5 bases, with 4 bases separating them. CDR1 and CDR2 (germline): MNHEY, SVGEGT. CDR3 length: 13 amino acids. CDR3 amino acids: CASSYRDNSPLHF. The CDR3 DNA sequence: TGTGCCAGCAGTTACAGGGATAATTCACCCCTCCACTTT.